This T cell receptor (beta chain) originates from a study of response to subunit inactivated influenza vaccine. Study conclusions and caveats: With each seasonal influenza vaccination, the authors suggested, few new T cells are recruited.

A remark on this clonotype: Its antigen is not known.

MiXCR, run by TCRdb on the RT-PCR reads, gives a single entry per CDR3 protein. Of some 850,000 distinct CDR3 sequences listed, about 18% are singletons. Trimming took off 0 bases at V and 1 base at J, with 8 bases between the two ends. The germline V gene has CDR1 SGHRS and CDR2 YFSETQ. This CDR3 is 14 amino acids long. The receptor was isolated from a man aged 45-65 years who received an inactivated influenza vaccine. This chain joins TRBV5-1 and TRBJ2-7; D remains unclear. Sequences were derived from PBMCs from blood, sampled more than 4 days after vaccination. CDR3 DNA: TGCGCCAGCAGCTTGGACGCGATGTCCTACGAGCAGTACTTC. Translated: CASSLDAMSYEQYF.